The text below deals with one T cell receptor (beta chain). Its antigen is not known. Germline CDR1 reads SQVTM; CDR2 reads ANQGSEA. The CDR3 loop spans 14 amino acids. J lost 6 bases, V lost 6 bases, and 10 bases had no gene match. These data originate in a study of cytomegalovirus exposure and HLA in healthy donors. Study conclusions and caveats: The study carried out a later analysis of TCR beta sequences. It associated some 18,000 of them with specific HLA alleles at a false discovery rate of 0.05.

PCR involved 60 Vbeta and 13 Jbeta primers. Some clones are missing from TCRdb's copy, which holds only in-frame ones; the method was immunoSEQ multiplex PCR. Among 15,000 to 20,000 clones, about 70% were seen once, and the ten largest hold more than 3%. The origin of this receptor is a man aged 18 to 30 in good health and CMV-seronegative. This chain joins TRBV29-1 and TRBJ1-1; TRBD1 agrees at 10 bases. The sequenced sample consisted of PBMCs. CDR3 in amino acids: CSVETRDRGAEAFF. The CDR3 DNA reads TGCAGCGTCGAAACCCGGGACAGGGGCGCTGAAGCTTTCTTT. Full variable domain (remainder filled in from reference TRBV29-1 and TRBJ1-1): SAVISQKPSRDICQRGTSLTIQCQVDSQVTMMFWYRQQPGQSLTLIATANQGSEATYESGFVIDKFPISRPNLTFSTLTVSNMSPEDSSIYLCSVETRDRGAEAFFGQGTRLTVV.